This TCR beta chain was documented in a study of T cells in Graves' hyperthyroidism and ophthalmopathy. Study-level information: Staff took peripheral blood when the initial diagnosis was made, before any treatment began.

RNA transcripts gave rise to amplified TCR beta CDR3 regions. When the TCR CDR3 underwent first-round RT-PCR, the HTBI primer set was used. TCRdb fed the multiplex PCR reads into MiXCR, producing one record per CDR3 protein. The table records 400,000 or so distinct CDR3 sequences, nearly 15% of them present only once. Trimming removed 3 bases at V and 8 bases at J, with 11 bases between. The CDR3 covers 13 residues. Germline CDR1 is SEHNR and CDR2 is FQNEAQ (reference sequence). Overall study results and limits: Using 13 V-J features, a model discriminated ophthalmopathy from stable hyperthyroidism.

This clonotype was detected ten times or more. Its antigen is as yet unknown. The study excluded patients with uncontrolled infection, other autoimmune disease, pregnancy or lactation. This sample holds PBMCs from 9.5 to 10 ml fresh peripheral blood. The chain carries TRBV7-9 and TRBJ2-1, with D unresolved. The sample was blood. The TCR was taken from a woman aged 55-69 years with Graves' ophthalmopathy. The CDR3 region has the DNA TGTGCCAGCAGCTTTGCCCAGATCTATGAGCAGTTCTTC. Its protein product is CASSFAQIYEQFF.